These 3 T cell receptor beta chains came from one sample sequenced in a study of response to subunit inactivated influenza vaccine. TCRdb ran MiXCR on the RT-PCR reads and lists one entry per CDR3 protein. Seen here are about 480,000 distinct CDR3 sequences, approximately 11% observed once, and the top ten hold 9.5% to 15%. The material sequenced was PBMCs from blood, taken roughly 48 days after vaccination. These receptor sequences come from a man aged 50 or older who received an inactivated influenza vaccine.

The genes are TRBV7-2 and TRBJ1-5; 8 bases line up with TRBD1. Trimming at V came to 1 base and at J to 6 bases, leaving 2 bases not matched to a gene. This CDR3 region has 14 residues. Germline values: CDR1 SGHTA, CDR2 FQGNSA. For the CDR3, the DNA is TGTGCCAGCAGCTTAGGCAGGGGGCGTCAGCCCCAGCATTTT. It is translated as CASSLGRGRQPQHF.

This clonotype has only one observation. The chain recombines TRBV7-2 with TRBJ1-5; D gene uncertain. The ends were cut back, 6 bases at V and 1 base at J, with 16 bases in the middle. CDR1 and CDR2 from the germline V gene are SGHTA and FQGNSA. The CDR3 is 16 amino acids. The CDR3 region is CASRLWGGPSNQPQHF. CDR3 bases: TGTGCCAGCAGGTTATGGGGTGGCCCCAGCAATCAGCCCCAGCATTTT.

This clonotype was counted a few times. The V and J genes are TRBV9 and TRBJ2-2; the match to TRBD1 covers 9 bases. With V trimmed by 4 bases and J by 5 bases, 6 bases remained unmatched. This CDR3 is 15 amino acids long. Germline CDR1 SGDLS, CDR2 YYNGEE. The chain's CDR3 is CASSSGQGKTGELFF. The CDR3 bases are TGTGCCAGCAGCTCGGGACAGGGAAAAACCGGGGAGCTGTTTTTT.